These 30 T cell receptor beta chains originate from one sample sequenced in a study of cytomegalovirus exposure and HLA in healthy donors. The PCR contained 60 Vbeta and 13 Jbeta primers. The assay was immunoSEQ multiplex PCR, and TCRdb's table has in-frame clones only and misses some. The sample has more than 65,000 clones; 65% to 80% are singletons. The sample comprised PBMCs. The receptors shown here come from a man aged 40-49 years in good health and CMV-seronegative.

The CDR3 DNA follows: TGCAGCGTCTCCGGGACTTGGGAAGCTTTCTTT. Its translation: CSVSGTWEAFF. The genes are TRBV29-1 and TRBJ1-1; a possible D gene is TRBD1 (5 bases). V was pared by 6 bases and J by 8 bases, with 13 bases between. In germline, CDR1 is SQVTM, CDR2 ANQGSEA. CDR3 length: 11 amino acids.

The J gene is TRBJ1-2, the V gene TRBV7-8; D unresolved. This CDR3 is 14 amino acids long. Trimming left V 1 base short and J 7 bases short, with 13 bases between. CDR1 is SGHVS and CDR2 is FQNEAQ in the germline V gene. CDR3 region: CASSLVDPGCGYTF. The CDR3 nucleotides read TGTGCCAGCAGCTTAGTGGACCCGGGGTGTGGCTACACCTTC.

The gene calls are TRBV28 and TRBJ2-7; D is unclear. The CDR3 contains 12 residues. Trimming shortened V by 5 bases and J by 2 bases, and 7 bases separated the two germline ends. Germline CDR1 MDHEN, CDR2 SYDVKM. The CDR3 DNA follows: TGTGCCAGCAGTGTAAAGCCCTACGAGCAGTACTTC. This codes for CASSVKPYEQYF.

This chain links TRBV9 with TRBJ2-1; possible D gene TRBD2, 5 bases. Germline V CDR1 and CDR2: SGDLS, YYNGEE. The V end lost 0 bases, the J end lost 0 bases, and 10 bases lay between the germline ends. This CDR3 spans 16 amino acids. This CDR3 reads CASSVEAGSSYNEQFF. Here the CDR3 DNA reads TGTGCCAGCAGCGTAGAGGCGGGCTCCTCCTACAATGAGCAGTTCTTC.

This clone showed up just a few times. This chain uses TRBV6-5 with TRBJ1-5, with 10 bases aligning to TRBD1. The J segment lost 2 bases and the V segment lost 6 bases, leaving 4 bases of the junction unmatched. Germline values: CDR1 MNHEY, CDR2 SVGAGI. There are 15 residues in the CDR3. The CDR3 here is CASSRDRGGNQPQHF. CDR3 in DNA: TGTGCCAGCAGCCGGGACAGGGGCGGCAATCAGCCCCAGCATTTT.

The chain couples TRBV19 to TRBJ1-2, with D unresolved. There are 16 residues in the CDR3. Germline lookup yields CDR1 LNHDA and CDR2 SQIVND (reference sequence). V gave up 0 bases and J gave up 3 bases, with 14 bases separating them. DNA of the CDR3: TGTGCCAGTAGTATAGACTTCTGGGGAGAGCACTATGGCTACACCTTC. It codes for CASSIDFWGEHYGYTF.

The chain is built from TRBV6-5 and TRBJ1-5, with 9 bases lining up with TRBD1. Germline V CDR1 and CDR2: MNHEY, SVGAGI. With 0 bases clipped from V and 4 bases from J, the junction kept 1 base outside the gene matches. The CDR3 runs 15 residues. The CDR3 bases are TGTGCCAGCAGTTACTCTGGACAGGGGAATCAGCCCCAGCATTTT. It translates to CASSYSGQGNQPQHF.

The V gene is TRBV5-4, the J gene TRBJ2-1, with TRBD1 matching 7 bases. Germline assignment: CDR1 SGHNT and CDR2 YYREEE (reference sequence). Trimming cost V 4 bases and J 9 bases; bases outside gene matches: 13. The CDR3 sequence is 15 residues long. The CDR3, as DNA: TGTGCCAGCAGCCCCGGACAGGCCTTAGACACTGAGCAGTTCTTC. Its protein is CASSPGQALDTEQFF. The whole variable domain, remainder taken from reference TRBV5-4 and TRBJ2-1, is ETGVTQSPTHLIKTRGQQVTLRCSSQSGHNTVSWYQQALGQGPQFIFQYYREEENGRGNFPPRFSGLQFPNYSSELNVNALELDDSALYLCASSPGQALDTEQFFGPGTRLTVL.

This chain connects TRBV4-1 to TRBJ2-6; D unclear. This CDR3 has 16 amino acids. V lost 2 bases, J lost 4 bases, and 12 bases lay in between. The germline V gene has CDR1 MGHRA and CDR2 YSYEKL. The CDR3 DNA follows: TGCGCCAGCAGCCAAATGGCAATGAACGGGGCCAACGTCCTGACTTTC. It translates to CASSQMAMNGANVLTF.

The chain recombines TRBV29-1 with TRBJ2-7, with unresolved D. Trimming stripped 7 bases from V and 4 bases from J, with 14 bases between. The V gene's germline CDR1 is SQVTM and CDR2 ANQGSEA. CDR3 size: 12 residues. CDR3 DNA sequence: TGCAGCGCCCTAGGAGATCTTTACGAGCAGTACTTC. Its translation: CSALGDLYEQYF.

The chain employs TRBV7-2 and TRBJ1-5; the D gene is possibly TRBD1 (6 bases). With 1 base removed from V and 6 bases from J, the gap between germline ends came to 19 bases. The CDR3 runs 17 residues. Germline values: CDR1 SGHTA, CDR2 FQGNSA. The CDR3, as DNA: TGTGCCAGCAGCTTAGGTGTGGGGGGGCGCGTAGGTCAGCCCCAGCATTTT. Translation: CASSLGVGGRVGQPQHF. Full variable domain (outside the CDR3, taken from reference TRBV7-2 and TRBJ1-5): GAGVSQSPSNKVTEKGKDVELRCDPISGHTALYWYRQSLGQGLEFLIYFQGNSAPDKSGLPSDRFSAERTGGSVSTLTIQRTQQEDSAVYLCASSLGVGGRVGQPQHFGDGTRLSIL.

The V gene is TRBV6-5, the J gene TRBJ1-1; D might be TRBD1 (5 bases). Per germline, CDR1 MNHEY and CDR2 SVGAGI. V lost 4 bases, J lost 1 base, and 10 bases lay in between. The CDR3 runs to 14 residues. The CDR3 sequence is CASSWGGANTEAFF. The CDR3 bases are TGTGCCAGCAGTTGGGGCGGAGCGAACACTGAAGCTTTCTTT.

V usage is TRBV27 and J usage is TRBJ1-6, with D perhaps TRBD1 (5 bases). In germline, CDR1 is MNHEY, CDR2 SMNVEV (reference sequence). The CDR3 sequence is 18 residues long. The ends were cut back, 4 bases at V and 0 bases at J, with 16 bases in the middle. CDR3 protein: CASSSTDIGSSYNSPLHF. The CDR3 nucleotides are TGTGCCAGCAGTTCGACAGACATCGGAAGCTCCTATAATTCACCCCTCCACTTT.

The rearrangement uses TRBV11-2 and TRBJ1-1; D remains ambiguous. CDR3 size: 12 residues. Trimming removed 1 base from V and 8 bases from J, with 8 bases in between. CDR1 is SGHAT, CDR2 FQNNGV, per germline. The DNA of the CDR3 is TGTGCCAGCAGCTTAGGTCGAGTAGAAGCTTTCTTT. Translation: CASSLGRVEAFF.

This clone appeared a single time. This rearrangement joins TRBV29-1 to TRBJ2-5; TRBD1 agrees at 9 bases. Trimming at V came to 8 bases and at J to 2 bases, leaving 6 bases not matched to a gene. Per the germline V gene, CDR1 is SQVTM and CDR2 is ANQGSEA. This CDR3 contains 13 residues. The CDR3 coding sequence is TGCAGCTCGGACAGGGGAGGTCAAGAGACCCAGTACTTC. Its protein is CSSDRGGQETQYF.

Here the CDR3 reads CASSRTGGSYEQYF. CDR3 DNA: TGTGCCAGCAGTCGGACAGGGGGCTCCTACGAGCAGTACTTC. The gene calls are TRBV27 and TRBJ2-7, with 10 bases aligning to TRBD1. The CDR3 length is 14 residues. Losses at the gene ends were 5 bases for V and 0 bases for J; bases not matched to a gene: 1. Germline values: CDR1 MNHEY, CDR2 SMNVEV (reference sequence).

This clone appeared a single time. The chain uses TRBV5-1 and TRBJ2-5; 8 positions agree with TRBD1. TRBJ2-7 explains the end of the DNA better; the J call may be wrong. There are 14 residues in the CDR3. Germline CDR1 SGHRS, CDR2 YFSETQ. CDR3 loop: CASSVTGETYEQYF. The CDR3 DNA is TGCGCCAGCAGCGTGACAGGGGAAACCTACGAGCAGTACTTC.

This clone was counted a few times. The CDR3 loop is CASSLAGRTEAFF. DNA of the CDR3: TGCGCCAGCAGCTTGGCAGGGCGGACTGAAGCTTTCTTT. V and J are TRBV5-1 and TRBJ1-1; a weak D match, TRBD1 (5 bases). This CDR3 is 13 amino acids long. V lost 0 bases and J 5 bases, leaving 8 bases between the germline ends. The V gene's germline CDR1 is SGHRS and CDR2 YFSETQ.

This rearrangement joins TRBV28 to TRBJ1-5; D remains ambiguous. The CDR3 totals 16 residues. With 1 base removed from V and 1 base from J, the gap between germline ends came to 11 bases. Germline values: CDR1 MDHEN, CDR2 SYDVKM. Written as DNA, the CDR3 is TGTGCCAGCAGTTTATCAGGTCCAAAAAGCAATCAGCCCCAGCATTTT. Protein: CASSLSGPKSNQPQHF.

This chain uses TRBV5-1 with TRBJ2-7, with 7 bases lining up with TRBD1. Germline V lookup: CDR1 SGHRS, CDR2 YFSETQ. The CDR3 is made up of 16 amino acids. The ends lost 0 bases at V and 0 bases at J; junction bases unmatched: 6. CDR3 nucleotides: TGCGCCAGCAGCTTGGTCCAACAGGGGAGCTCCTACGAGCAGTACTTC. Amino acid sequence: CASSLVQQGSSYEQYF.

The chain recombines TRBV6-5 with TRBJ1-6; D unclear. Germline CDR1 MNHEY, CDR2 SVGAGI. The CDR3 extends over 13 amino acids. With 1 base removed from V and 5 bases from J, the gap between germline ends came to 3 bases. The CDR3 DNA reads as TGTGCCAGCAGTTACTATAATAATTCACCCCTCCACTTT. Its protein product is CASSYYNNSPLHF.

A note on this clone: Relative to the germline gene, one junction end is altered; a read error may explain this. The chain is built from TRBV15 and TRBJ2-7, with a possible D match to TRBD1 (6 bases). Germline V gene sequence: CDR1 LNHNV, CDR2 YYDKDF (reference sequence). The CDR3 has 13 amino acids. As DNA, the CDR3 is TGTGCCACTAGCATCAGGGGCTTGAACGAGCAGTACTTC. This sequence encodes CATSIRGLNEQYF.

The rearrangement uses TRBV2 and TRBJ2-5, with TRBD2 matching 9 bases. The trim removed 2 bases at V and 13 bases at J, leaving 2 bases unmatched. Germline V lookup: CDR1 SNHLY, CDR2 FYNNEI. This CDR3 contains 11 residues. DNA for the CDR3: TGTGCCAGCAGTGAAACACTAGCGGGGTACTTC. Amino acids: CASSETLAGYF.

The chain uses TRBV9 and TRBJ1-1; D gene ambiguous. The CDR3 has 13 amino acids. The V gene lost 4 bases and the J gene lost 2 bases, with 9 bases spanning the gap. Germline CDR1 SGDLS, CDR2 YYNGEE. DNA for the CDR3: TGTGCCAGCAGCCCCTGGGCCAACACTGAAGCTTTCTTT. Protein sequence: CASSPWANTEAFF.

This clone was counted between two and nine times. The chain joins TRBV28 to TRBJ2-7; TRBD1 aligns across 9 bases. CDR1 and CDR2 from the germline V gene are MDHEN and SYDVKM. The CDR3 sequence is 15 residues long. The V gene end was trimmed by 2 bases and the J gene end by 7 bases; junction bases not matched to a gene: 9. The CDR3 DNA is TGTGCCAGCAGTTTAGACAGGGGGGGGGTCTGGGAGCAGTACTTC. It encodes CASSLDRGGVWEQYF.

The sample holds a few counts of this clone. The CDR3 sequence is CASSGTGYGYTF. The CDR3 bases are TGTGCCAGCAGCGGAACAGGCTATGGCTACACCTTC. The rearrangement links TRBV9 to TRBJ1-2, with D perhaps TRBD1 (5 bases). The CDR3 is made up of 12 amino acids. Looked up from germline, CDR1 is SGDLS and CDR2 is YYNGEE. V was shortened by 3 bases and J by 4 bases, with 7 bases between the two germline ends.

The rearrangement links TRBV5-1 to TRBJ1-2; 9 positions match TRBD1. Germline CDR1 and CDR2: SGHRS and YFSETQ. There are 14 residues in the CDR3. V lost 6 bases and J lost 4; bases outside the gene matches: 7. The CDR3 region has the DNA TGCGCCAGCACCCCTTTGGGACAGGGCTATGGCTACACCTTC. This gives the protein CASTPLGQGYGYTF. The full variable domain, its missing parts supplied by reference TRBV5-1 and TRBJ1-2, is KAGVTQTPRYLIKTRGQQVTLSCSPISGHRSVSWYQQTPGQGLQFLFEYFSETQRNKGNFPGRFSGRQFSNSRSEMNVSTLELGDSALYLCASTPLGQGYGYTFGSGTRLTVV.

This clone has just a few counts. The V call is TRBV7-9, the J call TRBJ2-1; 12 bases align to TRBD2. The CDR3 has 15 amino acids. In germline, CDR1 is SEHNR, CDR2 FQNEAQ (reference sequence). V was pared by 5 bases and J by 6 bases, with 5 bases of the junction left unmatched. The CDR3 spells CASSRLAGAVNEQFF. CDR3 coding DNA: TGTGCCAGCAGCAGACTAGCGGGGGCCGTCAATGAGCAGTTCTTC.

This clone was seen just once. This sequence joins TRBV4-3 and TRBJ1-2; no clear D. This CDR3 comprises 13 residues. CDR1 is LGHNA, CDR2 YSLEER, per germline. V gave up 5 bases and J gave up 8 bases, with 15 bases separating them. The CDR3 protein is CASSSGSYVGYTF. CDR3 nucleotides: TGCGCCAGCAGCTCGGGGTCCTATGTGGGCTACACCTTC.

The rearrangement links TRBV18 to TRBJ1-2, with D tentatively TRBD1 (6 bases). The V gene's germline CDR1 is KGHSH and CDR2 LQKENI. Trimming removed 0 bases from V and 2 bases from J, with 10 bases in between. The CDR3 runs to 15 residues. The CDR3 DNA is TGTGCCAGCTCACCACCGGAACAGGGAAACTATGGCTACACCTTC. It specifies CASSPPEQGNYGYTF.